Listed here is a single TCR beta chain. The data belong to a study of blood T cell repertoires in COVID-19. Study-wide background: In each case, the material was cDNA or gDNA derived from T cells, B-cell-depleted T cells, or PBMCs.

Sequenced by immunoSEQ multiplex PCR; TCRdb stores in-frame clones only, minus some. The sample lists over 150,000 clones, roughly 81% occurring once. J gave up 5 bases and V 0 bases, and 8 bases lay outside the gene matches. Germline lookup yields CDR1 SGHRS and CDR2 YFSETQ. This CDR3 has 16 residues. The chain has TRBV5-1 and TRBJ2-5, with 9 bases matching TRBD2. Sequenced material: peripheral blood. The clonotype was recovered from a woman of 80 years or more with COVID-19, enrolled during active disease. The CDR3 bases are TGCGCCAGCAGCTTGGCCTCTAGCGGGATGGGTGAGACCCAGTACTTC. This translates into CASSLASSGMGETQYF. Full variable domain (rest looked up from reference TRBV5-1 and TRBJ2-5): KAGVTQTPRYLIKTRGQQVTLSCSPISGHRSVSWYQQTPGQGLQFLFEYFSETQRNKGNFPGRFSGRQFSNSRSEMNVSTLELGDSALYLCASSLASSGMGETQYFGPGTRLLVL.